One and the same sample provided the 24 T cell receptor beta chains below, sequenced in a study of beta chain features in type 1 diabetes. Every bit of the isolated RNA underwent reverse transcription, so sequencing read expressed TCRB transcripts. Data came from immunoSEQ multiplex PCR; TCRdb stores just in-frame clones and leaves some out. The sample yields under 150,000 clones, approximately 52% seen once. What was sequenced was Tregs from blood. The origin of the receptors is a man younger than 35 in good health.

The J gene is TRBJ2-5, the V gene TRBV25-1; D possibly corresponds to TRBD2 (5 bases). The DNA end is more similar to TRBJ2-7, so the J call may be wrong. The CDR3 contains 14 residues. Germline values: CDR1 MGHDK, CDR2 SYGVNS. The CDR3 region has the DNA TGTGCCAGCAGTGTCTGGGGAAGAGGGTACGAGCAGTACTTC. Its protein is CASSVWGRGYEQYF.

This clone was recorded only once. CDR3 loop: CASSLRGIIGEKLFF. CDR3 nucleotide sequence: TGTGCCAGCAGCTTAAGGGGGATTATTGGGGAAAAACTGTTTTTT. The rearrangement uses TRBV7-2 and TRBJ1-4, with TRBD1 as a possible D gene (6 bases). The CDR3 runs to 15 residues. CDR1 and CDR2 (germline): SGHTA, FQGNSA. Trimming stripped 2 bases from V and 8 bases from J, with 15 bases between.

V and J are TRBV7-8 and TRBJ1-5; TRBD1 agrees at 9 bases. V lost 6 bases and J lost 0; bases outside the gene matches: 12. The CDR3 sequence is 18 residues long. The germline V gene has CDR1 SGHVS and CDR2 FQNEAQ. CDR3 sequence: CASSRRGTGIYSNQPQHF. The CDR3 DNA reads as TGTGCCAGCAGTCGACGGGGGACAGGGATTTATAGCAATCAGCCCCAGCATTTT.

The rearrangement joins TRBV4-1 to TRBJ2-3, with a possible D match to TRBD2 (5 bases). The CDR3 has 14 residues. Germline-derived CDR1 and CDR2 are MGHRA and YSYEKL. Deletions cut 1 base from V and 3 bases from J, with 8 bases between. This CDR3 is CASSQVVATDTQYF. The CDR3 DNA reads TGCGCCAGCAGCCAAGTCGTAGCGACAGATACGCAGTATTTT.

This clone was seen a few times. J is TRBJ1-1 and V is TRBV18; the match to TRBD1 covers 9 bases. Trimming took 3 bases from V and 11 from J; bases not matched to a gene: 10. The CDR3 covers 14 residues. The germline gives CDR1 KGHSH, CDR2 LQKENI. DNA for the CDR3: TGTGCCAGCTCACCGGGACAGGGCTTTGTTTGGGCTTTCTTT. This gives the protein CASSPGQGFVWAFF.

This clone was counted only a few times. The genes are TRBV7-2 and TRBJ1-2; D not resolved. The CDR3 has 15 residues. V lost 1 base to trimming and J lost 3 bases, with 12 bases between them. Germline assignment: CDR1 SGHTA and CDR2 FQGNSA. CDR3 loop: CASSLEANGDYGYTF. The CDR3, as DNA: TGTGCCAGCAGCTTAGAAGCCAACGGGGACTATGGCTACACCTTC.

This clone was picked up a small number of times. The V and J genes are TRBV10-3 and TRBJ2-5; possibly TRBD1 for D (7 bases). Near its end, the DNA agrees better with TRBJ2-7, so the J call may be wrong. The CDR3 is 13 amino acids. CDR1 and CDR2 (germline): ENHRY, SYGVKD. CDR3 protein: CAISLRGDLEQYF. The CDR3 DNA reads TGTGCCATCAGTCTCAGGGGGGATCTCGAGCAGTACTTC.

This clone has more than one count but fewer than ten. This chain connects TRBV13 to TRBJ1-1, with 7 bases identical to TRBD1. Germline V gene lookup returns CDR1 PRHDT and CDR2 FYEKMQ (reference sequence). Germline trimming cut 5 bases from V and 2 bases from J; bases unmatched to any gene: 5. The CDR3 covers 14 residues. CDR3 sequence (DNA): TGTGCCAGCAGCCCCGGGACAGTTAACACTGAAGCTTTCTTT. Translating it yields CASSPGTVNTEAFF. The full variable domain, completed using reference TRBV13 and TRBJ1-1, is AAGVIQSPRHLIKEKRETATLKCYPIPRHDTVYWYQQGPGQDPQFLISFYEKMQSDKGSIPDRFSAQQFSDYHSELNMSSLELGDSALYFCASSPGTVNTEAFFGQGTRLTVV.

This clone has just a few counts. The chain is built from TRBV29-1 and TRBJ1-5; D unresolved. CDR1 and CDR2 (germline): SQVTM, ANQGSEA. Trimming left V 1 base short and J 7 bases short, with 11 bases between. CDR3 length: 13 amino acids. As DNA, the CDR3 is TGCAGCGTTGAAGGGCAGGTTCACCAGCCCCAGCATTTT. This sequence encodes CSVEGQVHQPQHF.

The chain links TRBV30 to TRBJ2-5; no reliable D call. V lost 0 bases, J lost 7 bases, and 9 bases lay in between. The CDR3 extends over 12 amino acids. Germline V CDR1 and CDR2: GTSNPN, SVGIG (reference sequence). DNA for the CDR3: TGTGCCTGGAGTGTACCTCCCGGGACCCAGTACTTC. Its translation: CAWSVPPGTQYF.

This rearrangement joins TRBV7-2 to TRBJ2-5; tentatively, D is TRBD1 (7 bases). V was cut by 5 bases and J by 4 bases, with 17 bases left in between. This CDR3 is built from 15 residues. Germline-derived CDR1 and CDR2 are SGHTA and FQGNSA. CDR3 region: CASSPQGGRVETQYF. The CDR3 nucleotides are TGTGCCAGCAGCCCCCAGGGGGGCCGTGTAGAGACCCAGTACTTC.

This clone was observed once. The chain has TRBV9 and TRBJ2-3; 9 nucleotides match TRBD2. The length of the CDR3 is 15 residues. Trimming at V came to 2 bases and at J to 2 bases, leaving 3 bases not matched to a gene. CDR1 and CDR2 from the germline V gene are SGDLS and YYNGEE. The CDR3 protein is CASSVRGGNTDTQYF. In nucleotides, the CDR3 is TGTGCCAGCAGCGTGCGGGGGGGAAACACAGATACGCAGTATTTT.

This clone came up a few times. J is TRBJ2-1 and V is TRBV18, with TRBD1 identical over 8 bases. This CDR3 region has 12 residues. The ends lost 6 bases at V and 9 bases at J; junction bases unmatched: 4. Germline V gives CDR1 KGHSH, CDR2 LQKENI. CDR3 sequence: CASSLTGGEQFF. The CDR3 coding sequence is TGTGCCAGCTCCCTTACAGGGGGTGAGCAGTTCTTC.

The V gene is TRBV6-6, the J gene TRBJ2-5; 7 bases fit TRBD2. Trimming cost V 2 bases and J 5 bases; bases outside gene matches: 8. Looked up from germline, CDR1 is MNHNY and CDR2 is SVGAGI (reference sequence). This CDR3 contains 15 residues. The CDR3 region has the DNA TGTGCCAGCAGTTACGCAGGGAGCGGGGCCGAGACCCAGTACTTC. It specifies CASSYAGSGAETQYF.

This rearrangement joins TRBV12-5 to TRBJ2-3; no clear D. Trimming stripped 4 bases from V and 10 bases from J, with 12 bases between. CDR1 LGHNT and CDR2 FRNRAP come from the germline V gene. There are 12 residues in the CDR3. DNA of the CDR3: TGTGCTAGTGGTTCCCCCCAAGAGGCGCAGTATTTT. This sequence encodes CASGSPQEAQYF.

The chain couples TRBV28 to TRBJ2-1, with TRBD2 identical over 15 bases. J was trimmed by 4 bases and V by 3 bases; bases with no gene match: 10. Germline V gene sequence: CDR1 MDHEN, CDR2 SYDVKM. CDR3 length equals 19 residues. The CDR3: CASSLPDRTSGREYNEQFF. CDR3 in DNA: TGTGCCAGCAGTTTGCCGGACAGGACTAGCGGGAGGGAGTACAATGAGCAGTTCTTC.

V is TRBV5-1 and J is TRBJ2-4; 11 bases line up with TRBD2. V lost 2 bases and J lost 0; bases outside the gene matches: 7. CDR3 length: 18 amino acids. CDR1 SGHRS and CDR2 YFSETQ come from the germline V gene. The CDR3 nucleotides are TGCGCCAGCAGCTTAACTAGCGGGAGCCGATTAGCCAAAAACATTCAGTACTTC. Translated, it gives CASSLTSGSRLAKNIQYF.

V is TRBV6-5 and J is TRBJ2-3, with a tentative D call TRBD1 (6 bases). This CDR3 has 13 residues. The germline V gene encodes CDR1 MNHEY and CDR2 SVGAGI. V lost 1 base and J 6 bases, leaving 8 bases between the germline ends. The CDR3: CASSYWGRDTQYF. For the CDR3, the DNA is TGTGCCAGCAGTTACTGGGGGCGCGATACGCAGTATTTT.

J is TRBJ2-7 and V is TRBV25-1, with a possible D match to TRBD1 (6 bases). This CDR3 comprises 14 residues. Germline loops: CDR1 MGHDK, CDR2 SYGVNS. V was trimmed by 3 bases and J by 3 bases, leaving 12 bases between them. CDR3 protein: CASSDPTGLYEQYF. The DNA for the CDR3 is TGTGCCAGCAGTGACCCTACAGGGCTCTACGAGCAGTACTTC.

V usage is TRBV19 and J usage is TRBJ2-5, with D uncertain. The DNA end is more similar to TRBJ2-7, so the J call may be wrong. The germline CDR1 and CDR2 sequences are LNHDA and SQIVND (reference sequence). The CDR3 sequence is 13 residues long. The DNA for the CDR3 is TGTGCCAGTAGTATTCAGAGGTCCTACGAGCAGTACTTC. This gives the protein CASSIQRSYEQYF.

V gene TRBV29-1 combines with J gene TRBJ1-5; 7 bases are a match to TRBD1. Germline V CDR1 and CDR2: SQVTM, ANQGSEA. V gave up 6 bases and J gave up 6 bases; unmatched junction bases: 5. This CDR3 comprises 12 residues. The CDR3 bases are TGCAGCGTCCGAGACAGGGCTCAGCCCCAGCATTTT. This codes for CSVRDRAQPQHF.

The CDR3: CASSLLAGSGELFF. The CDR3 bases are TGTGCCAGCAGCTTACTAGCGGGGTCGGGGGAGCTGTTTTTT. The V call is TRBV13, the J call TRBJ2-2, with 9 nucleotides matching TRBD2. V gave up 2 bases and J gave up 8 bases; unmatched junction bases: 3. The CDR3 is 14 amino acids. Germline V gene lookup returns CDR1 PRHDT and CDR2 FYEKMQ (reference sequence).

The V call is TRBV11-2, the J call TRBJ2-5, with 7 bases that match TRBD2. CDR3 length: 15 amino acids. Trimming took 0 bases from V and 4 from J; bases not matched to a gene: 5. CDR1 SGHAT and CDR2 FQNNGV come from the germline V gene. CDR3 bases: TGTGCCAGCAGCTTAGATGCGAGCGGGATAGAGACCCAGTACTTC. Residues: CASSLDASGIETQYF.

As to this clone: Other DNA sequences within the sample encode an identical CDR3. The CDR3 DNA follows: TGCGCCAGCAGCCACGGGGACTATGGCTACACCTTC. Translated, it gives CASSHGDYGYTF. The V and J genes are TRBV4-3 and TRBJ1-2; no firm D call. Trimming pared 3 bases from V and 3 bases from J, leaving 5 bases between. This CDR3 is 12 amino acids long. In germline, CDR1 is LGHNA, CDR2 YSLEER.